One sample yielded the 32 T cell receptor beta chains listed below, sequenced in a study of T cell clonality in common variable immunodeficiency. Notes on the study in general: Common variable immunodeficiency TCR beta sequences reportedly had fewer deletions and N-nucleotide insertions.

Assay: immunoSEQ multiplex PCR; the TCRdb copy retains only in-frame clones and omits some. The profile covers 30,000 to 40,000 clones, none occurring a single time. These receptors lack a known antigen. The sample taken for sequencing was peripheral blood mononuclear cells. The receptor source for this set is a human donor with common variable immunodeficiency.

There are a few counts of this clone. The CDR3 end falls 3 residues outside the read, so it is completed with the germline J gene. The genes are TRBV7-9 and TRBJ2-5, with D maybe TRBD1 (5 bases). Germline assignment: CDR1 SEHNR and CDR2 FQNEAQ (reference sequence). CDR3 size: 14 residues. V dropped 4 bases and J dropped 5 bases, with 14 bases sitting between them. The covered CDR3 bases are TGTGCCAGCAGCTCCGGCGCGACAGTGGAGACC. This gives the protein CASSSGATVET. The entire CDR3 protein is CASSSGATVETQYF.

Notes on this clone: Coverage ceases 3 residues before the CDR3 finishes, and the germline J gene fills in the end. This chain connects TRBV7-9 to TRBJ1-1, with D possibly being TRBD1 (5 bases). Trimming took 1 base from V and 4 from J, leaving 13 bases between them. Germline CDR1 reads SEHNR; CDR2 reads FQNEAQ (reference sequence). This CDR3 comprises 15 residues. The CDR3 spells CASSLVRGGSTEAFF. The sequenced part of the CDR3 DNA is TGTGCCAGCAGCTTAGTTCGGGGGGGAAGCACTGAA.

This clone was detected a few times. Read data end 3 residues before the CDR3 end; the end is taken from the germline J gene. The V gene is TRBV7-2, the J gene TRBJ2-5; D ambiguous. The CDR3 sequence is 13 residues long. Germline CDR1 reads SGHTA; CDR2 reads FQGNSA. Between the trimmed V and J ends, which lost 3 bases and 6 bases, there was a span of 11 bases. CDR3 residues: CASSFRGMKTQYF. Partial CDR3 DNA: TGTGCCAGCAGCTTTCGCGGCATGAAGACC.

This clone appeared a few times. From the germline J gene comes the end of the CDR3, since the read stops 3 residues before it. The chain has TRBV19 and TRBJ1-5; maybe TRBD1 (5 bases). Germline CDR1 is LNHDA and CDR2 is SQIVND (reference sequence). The CDR3 covers 16 residues. V lost 5 bases, J lost 1 base, and 15 bases lay in between. This CDR3 reads CASSADSARSNQPQHF. The CDR3 DNA, read in part, is TGTGCCAGTAGTGCAGACAGCGCAAGAAGCAATCAGCCC.

About this clone itself: The CDR3 end falls 3 residues outside the read, so it is completed with the germline J gene. This rearrangement joins TRBV7-9 to TRBJ2-7, with 8 bases matching TRBD1. Germline values: CDR1 SEHNR, CDR2 FQNEAQ (reference sequence). V was pared by 5 bases and J by 6 bases, with 3 bases of the junction left unmatched. This CDR3 region has 12 residues. CDR3 sequence reads: CASSRTGGEQYF. Incomplete CDR3 DNA: TGTGCCAGCAGCAGAACAGGGGGCGAG.

This clone was seen at least ten times. The CDR3 is cut off 3 residues early in the read; its end comes from the germline J gene. The chain employs TRBV20-1 and TRBJ1-5, with D uncertain. The germline gives CDR1 DFQATT, CDR2 SNEGSKA (reference sequence). Trimming left V 4 bases short and J 6 bases short, with 13 bases between. CDR3 length: 13 residues. Incomplete CDR3 DNA: TGCAGTGCTATACGGGGTTCTGGTCAGCCC. It encodes CSAIRGSGQP. The whole CDR3 is CSAIRGSGQPQHF.

About this clone itself: The read ends 3 residues early relative to the CDR3; the germline J gene fills the gap. V gene TRBV20-1 combines with J gene TRBJ2-5; 9 bases agree with TRBD2. The germline CDR1 and CDR2 sequences are DFQATT and SNEGSKA (reference sequence). J lost 5 bases, V lost 8 bases, and 15 bases had no gene match. This CDR3 is 15 amino acids long. CDR3 amino acids: CSLHPASGVMETQYF. CDR3 DNA (partial): TGCAGTCTACACCCGGCTAGCGGGGTGATGGAGACC.

At least ten counts were recorded for this clone. The sequenced CDR3 bases are TGTGCCAGCAGCAAAGTACTAGCGGGGGGGCTCAATGAG. Protein: CASSKVLAGGLNE. The entire CDR3 protein reads CASSKVLAGGLNEQFF. This rearrangement joins TRBV7-3 to TRBJ2-1, with 13 positions matching TRBD2. The sequenced fragment ends 3 residues before the CDR3 boundary, so the rest is inferred from the germline J gene. CDR1 is SGHTA and CDR2 is FQGTGA in the germline V gene. V shed 5 bases and J 6 bases; nucleotides not matched to a gene: 7. This CDR3 comprises 16 residues. The full variable domain, its missing parts supplied by reference TRBV7-3 and TRBJ2-1, is GAGVSQTPSNKVTEKGKYVELRCDPISGHTALYWYRQSLGQGPEFLIYFQGTGAADDSGLPNDRFFAVRPEGSVSTLKIQRTERGDSAVYLCASSKVLAGGLNEQFFGPGTRLTVL.

This clone was counted between two and nine times. The CDR3 is cut off 3 residues early in the read; its end comes from the germline J gene. The chain has TRBV6-1 and TRBJ2-5, with 7 bases lining up with TRBD1. The V gene end was trimmed by 1 base and the J gene end by 7 bases; junction bases not matched to a gene: 6. Germline V gene lookup returns CDR1 MNHNS and CDR2 SASEGT. CDR3 length: 14 amino acids. The CDR3 DNA, read in part, is TGTGCCAGCAGTGAAGAAGGGGGCCGGGGGACC. Protein product: CASSEEGGRGT. The whole CDR3 sequence reads CASSEEGGRGTQYF.

In regard to this clone: Read data end 3 residues before the CDR3 end; the end is taken from the germline J gene. The V and J genes are TRBV30 and TRBJ1-2, with 8 bases lining up with TRBD1. J lost 5 bases, V lost 5 bases, and 7 bases had no gene match. The length of the CDR3 is 13 residues. Per the germline V gene, CDR1 is GTSNPN and CDR2 is SVGIG (reference sequence). CDR3 residues: CAWHQGAGYGYTF. The part of the CDR3 DNA that was read is TGTGCCTGGCATCAGGGGGCCGGGTATGGC.

This clone ranks as medium-sized. From the germline J gene comes the end of the CDR3, since the read stops 3 residues before it. The chain is built from TRBV6-2 or TRBV6-3 and TRBJ2-1, with a possible D match to TRBD2 (5 bases). The CDR3 length is 14 residues. CDR1 and CDR2 from the germline V gene are MNHEY and SVGEGT. Trimming cost V 8 bases and J 6 bases, with 17 bases left between them. The CDR3 bases that were read are TGTGCCAGCTCCCTGGGCCCTGGAGGCAATGAG. Amino acids: CASSLGPGGNE. The whole CDR3 sequence is CASSLGPGGNEQFF.

This clone was detected many times. Read sequence stops 3 residues before the CDR3 end, and the germline J gene provides the missing end. The chain has TRBV29-1 and TRBJ1-1, with 10 bases aligning to TRBD1. The CDR3 has 16 amino acids. Germline-derived CDR1 and CDR2 are SQVTM and ANQGSEA. Trimming at V came to 7 bases and at J to 5 bases, leaving 16 bases not matched to a gene. The CDR3 region is CSAGSGQGQPGTEAFF. The CDR3 bases that were read are TGCAGCGCCGGATCGGGACAGGGGCAGCCGGGAACTGAA.

This clone was seen repeatedly, ten times or more. The read stops 3 residues short of the end of the CDR3; the missing end is completed from the germline J gene. The V call is TRBV2, the J call TRBJ2-1; 9 bases agree with TRBD1. Germline lookup yields CDR1 SNHLY and CDR2 FYNNEI. The length of the CDR3 is 14 residues. The V segment lost 6 bases and the J segment 5 bases; nucleotides outside the gene matches: 5. This CDR3 reads CASSRQGGNNEQFF. CDR3 DNA, as far as it was read: TGTGCCAGCAGCCGACAGGGGGGTAACAATGAG. The full variable domain, rest sourced from reference TRBV2 and TRBJ2-1, is EPEVTQTPSHQVTQMGQEVILRCVPISNHLYFYWYRQILGQKVEFLVSFYNNEISEKSEIFDDQFSVERPDGSNFTLKIRSTKLEDSAMYFCASSRQGGNNEQFFGPGTRLTVL.

This clone occurred many times. The sequence runs out 3 residues before the end of the CDR3; the remainder is reconstructed from the germline J gene. This chain joins TRBV19 and TRBJ1-1, with TRBD1 identical over 10 bases. The CDR3 length is 14 residues. J gave up 1 base and V 6 bases, and 2 bases lay outside the gene matches. Per the germline V gene, CDR1 is LNHDA and CDR2 is SQIVND (reference sequence). The sequenced CDR3 bases are TGTGCCAGTAGCTGGGACAGGGGGAACACTGAA. As protein: CASSWDRGNTE. The whole CDR3 sequence is CASSWDRGNTEAFF.

The CDR3 bases that were read are TGTGCCAGCACCCCGGGGCAGGGGGCGTACGAG. Its translation is CASTPGQGAYE. The whole CDR3 reads CASTPGQGAYEQYF. This chain uses TRBV7-9 with TRBJ2-7, with 8 nucleotides matching TRBD1. The missing CDR3 end, 3 residues past where the read stops, is filled in from the germline J gene. Germline CDR1 SEHNR, CDR2 FQNEAQ (reference sequence). J gave up 4 bases and V 7 bases, and 9 bases lay outside the gene matches. This CDR3 is built from 14 residues.

This clone was found many times. The CDR3 end lies 3 residues beyond the end of the read and is filled in from the germline J gene. The J gene is TRBJ1-6, the V gene TRBV12-3 or TRBV12-4; the D gene is possibly TRBD1 (6 bases). The CDR3 loop spans 15 amino acids. Trimming took off 4 bases at V and 9 bases at J, with 16 bases between the two ends. CDR3: CASSYATGSGSPLHF. Partial CDR3 DNA: TGTGCCAGCAGTTACGCGACAGGATCGGGTTCACCC.

This clone was detected ten times or more. The CDR3 extends 3 residues past the end of the read, so its final part is completed from the germline J gene. The chain is built from TRBV7-6 and TRBJ1-1; D unresolved. Germline lookup yields CDR1 SGHVS and CDR2 FNYEAQ. The CDR3 is made up of 15 amino acids. Trimming removed 4 bases from V and 1 base from J, with 13 bases in between. The CDR3 here is CASSSAAHKNTEAFF. CDR3 bases read: TGTGCCAGCAGCTCCGCCGCCCACAAGAACACTGAA.

This clone was picked up a small number of times. The read gets to within 3 residues of the CDR3 end, and the germline J gene fills in the rest. V usage is TRBV6-1 and J usage is TRBJ1-1; possible D gene TRBD1, 5 bases. CDR3 length equals 14 residues. Germline CDR1 MNHNS, CDR2 SASEGT. The V end was cut by 3 bases, the J end by 3 bases, with 11 bases between. CDR3 protein: CASSDKGRYTEAFF. The sequenced part of the CDR3 DNA is TGTGCCAGCAGTGATAAGGGGAGGTACACTGAA.

This clone was found many times. From the germline J gene comes the end of the CDR3, since the read stops 3 residues before it. The chain links TRBV19 to TRBJ2-3; D is unresolved. Trimming shortened V by 4 bases and J by 4 bases, and 3 bases separated the two germline ends. Germline V gives CDR1 LNHDA, CDR2 SQIVND (reference sequence). This CDR3 comprises 11 residues. The CDR3 loop reads CASSTADTQYF. Incomplete CDR3 DNA: TGTGCCAGTAGTACCGCAGATACG.

This clone turned up a few times. The CDR3 goes on 3 residues after the read ends, and that part is filled in from the germline J gene. This chain uses TRBV18 with TRBJ2-1; TRBD2 matches 14 bases. With 4 bases clipped from V and 9 bases from J, the junction kept 2 bases outside the gene matches. CDR3 size: 14 residues. Germline V CDR1 and CDR2: KGHSH, LQKENI. The CDR3 sequence: CASSRTSGGTEQFF. Incomplete CDR3 DNA: TGTGCCAGCTCACGGACTAGCGGGGGGACTGAG.

This clone was seen more than once but under ten times. The CDR3 end lies 3 residues beyond the end of the read and is filled in from the germline J gene. The rearrangement links TRBV6-1 to TRBJ1-6; no clear D gene. Looked up from germline, CDR1 is MNHNS and CDR2 is SASEGT. V was trimmed by 3 bases and J by 8 bases, leaving 5 bases between them. There are 12 residues in the CDR3. The covered CDR3 bases are TGTGCCAGCAGTGAGTTCGATTCACCC. Protein product: CASSEFDSP. The CDR3 reads in full as CASSEFDSPLHF.

This clone was detected ten times or more. The sequenced fragment ends 3 residues before the CDR3 boundary, so the rest is inferred from the germline J gene. This rearrangement joins TRBV19 to TRBJ1-1, with TRBD1 identical over 8 bases. The CDR3 has 18 residues. The germline gives CDR1 LNHDA, CDR2 SQIVND (reference sequence). V dropped 1 base and J dropped 4; count of bases not matched to a gene: 14. The CDR3 sequence: CASSIGFMAGGLGTEAFF. The covered CDR3 bases are TGTGCCAGTAGTATAGGTTTTATGGCAGGGGGCCTTGGCACTGAA.

This clone was counted many times. The read halts 3 residues ahead of the CDR3 end, with the missing end drawn from the germline J gene. The chain recombines TRBV29-1 with TRBJ2-7; 8 nucleotides match TRBD2. The V segment lost 4 bases and the J segment 0 bases; nucleotides outside the gene matches: 11. Looked up from germline, CDR1 is SQVTM and CDR2 is ANQGSEA. The CDR3 loop spans 16 amino acids. CDR3 bases read: TGCAGCGTTGTCGCTAGGAGCGGGGGAACCTCCTACGAG. Translating gives CSVVARSGGTSYE. The whole CDR3 sequence reads CSVVARSGGTSYEQYF.

CDR3 loop: CASSLGGEDTEAFF. CDR3 DNA, as far as it was read: TGTGCCAGCAGCTTAGGGGGGGAAGACACTGAA. The chain employs TRBV7-9 and TRBJ1-1, with D maybe TRBD1 (5 bases). The read stops 3 residues short of the end of the CDR3; the missing end is completed from the germline J gene. This CDR3 comprises 14 residues. Deletions cut 1 base from V and 3 bases from J, with 9 bases between. From germline, CDR1 is SEHNR and CDR2 FQNEAQ (reference sequence).

This clone was detected many times. With the read ending 3 residues before the CDR3 end, the germline J gene is used to fill in that end. The chain employs TRBV19 and TRBJ2-1, with TRBD2 matching 9 bases. Germline loops: CDR1 LNHDA, CDR2 SQIVND (reference sequence). The CDR3 spans 14 residues. V lost 5 bases and J lost 9; bases outside the gene matches: 8. CDR3: CASSLVAGAGEQFF. CDR3 DNA (partial): TGTGCCAGTAGTCTGGTAGCGGGGGCGGGTGAG.

Ten or more counts support this clone. The read terminates 3 residues before the CDR3 end, so the remaining end is supplied by the germline J gene. This chain uses TRBV7-2 with TRBJ2-1; a possible D gene is TRBD2 (6 bases). Germline-derived CDR1 and CDR2 are SGHTA and FQGNSA. Trimming removed 5 bases at V and 0 bases at J, with 8 bases between. The CDR3 totals 14 residues. CDR3 region: CASSTGGSYNEQFF. The part of the CDR3 DNA that was read is TGTGCCAGCAGCACCGGGGGCTCCTACAATGAG.

Concerning this clone: Coverage ceases 3 residues before the CDR3 finishes, and the germline J gene fills in the end. The chain recombines TRBV18 with TRBJ1-2, with 7 bases fitting TRBD1. Germline CDR1 is KGHSH and CDR2 is LQKENI. The CDR3 has 17 residues. J gave up 5 bases and V 5 bases, and 17 bases lay outside the gene matches. CDR3 protein: CASSSSSPGQSLYGYTF. CDR3 DNA (partial): TGTGCCAGCTCATCGTCATCCCCGGGACAGTCCTTGTATGGC.

Remarks on this clone: The read falls 3 residues short of the CDR3 end, and the missing part is taken from the germline J gene. This rearrangement joins TRBV7-2 to TRBJ2-1; 7 positions match TRBD2. The V gene's germline CDR1 is SGHTA and CDR2 FQGNSA. Trimming cost V 7 bases and J 3 bases; bases outside gene matches: 9. This CDR3 contains 15 residues. CDR3 protein: CASNPVGGVYNEQFF. CDR3 DNA, as far as it was read: TGTGCCAGCAACCCAGTGGGGGGGGTCTACAATGAG.

As to this clone: The read ends 3 residues before the CDR3 terminus; that terminus is restored from the germline J gene. The V call is TRBV2, the J call TRBJ2-7; possible D gene TRBD1, 6 bases. This CDR3 is built from 12 residues. Germline V gene lookup returns CDR1 SNHLY and CDR2 FYNNEI. V was shortened by 5 bases and J by 6 bases, with 11 bases between the two germline ends. The chain's CDR3 is CASSYGQIEQYF. The CDR3 DNA, read in part, is TGTGCCAGCAGTTACGGACAGATCGAG.

This clone was counted a few times. The observed sequence ends 3 residues before the CDR3 terminus, with the missing tail filled in from the germline J gene. The chain uses TRBV2 and TRBJ2-1; the D gene is possibly TRBD2 (6 bases). The germline V gene has CDR1 SNHLY and CDR2 FYNNEI. Trimming pared 7 bases from V and 8 bases from J, leaving 30 bases between. This CDR3 has 18 amino acids. The sequenced part of the CDR3 DNA is TGTGCCAGCAAACCTTTACCGGTAGCAAACAGGAGGGGTCATGAG. Translation: CASKPLPVANRRGHE. The full CDR3 is CASKPLPVANRRGHEQFF.

This clone was seen many times. The read comes to an end 3 residues before the CDR3 does, leaving the germline J gene to fill in the end. V gene TRBV2 combines with J gene TRBJ2-1, with 8 bases that match TRBD2. CDR3 length: 19 residues. Germline CDR1 SNHLY, CDR2 FYNNEI. V shed 4 bases, J shed 6 bases, and the junction held 20 bases outside the gene matches. CDR3 bases read: TGTGCCAGCAGTGGTTTGATAGCGGGGCCCTCCCCATCTCTCAATGAG. Protein sequence: CASSGLIAGPSPSLNE. The CDR3, in full, reads CASSGLIAGPSPSLNEQFF. Full variable domain (remainder filled in from reference TRBV2 and TRBJ2-1): EPEVTQTPSHQVTQMGQEVILRCVPISNHLYFYWYRQILGQKVEFLVSFYNNEISEKSEIFDDQFSVERPDGSNFTLKIRSTKLEDSAMYFCASSGLIAGPSPSLNEQFFGPGTRLTVL.

The chain's CDR3 is CASSELEDTQYF. CDR3 DNA, as far as it was read: TGTGCCAGCAGCGAACTTGAAGATACG. The chain couples TRBV11-2 to TRBJ2-3; D gene unclear. The read finishes 3 residues shy of the CDR3 end, and the germline J gene is used to complete it. Germline V lookup: CDR1 SGHAT, CDR2 FQNNGV. Trimming took 5 bases from V and 5 from J, leaving 8 bases between them. The CDR3 is made up of 12 amino acids.